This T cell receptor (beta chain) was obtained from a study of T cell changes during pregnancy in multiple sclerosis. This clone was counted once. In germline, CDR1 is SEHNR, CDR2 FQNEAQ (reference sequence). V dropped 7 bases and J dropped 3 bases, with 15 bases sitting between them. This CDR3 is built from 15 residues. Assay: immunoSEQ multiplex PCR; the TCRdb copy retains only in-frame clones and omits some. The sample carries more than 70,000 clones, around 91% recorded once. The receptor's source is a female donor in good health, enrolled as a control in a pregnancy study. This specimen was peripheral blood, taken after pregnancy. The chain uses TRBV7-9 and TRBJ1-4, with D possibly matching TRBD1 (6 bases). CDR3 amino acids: CASTTSWTANEKLFF. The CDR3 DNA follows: TGTGCCAGCACAACCTCCTGGACAGCTAATGAAAAACTGTTTTTT.